A single sample gave rise to the 27 T cell receptor beta chains below, sequenced in a study of T cell responses to AZD1222 COVID-19 vaccine (dated by TCRdb to about 2021). The time point label, as the study defines it: baseline before first vaccination. The protocol used for the library was the immunoSEQ multiplex PCR assay. In TCRdb, the immuneACCESS table is reduced to in-frame sequences with V and J assigned. These tables do not hold every clone; where another copy was compared, an unresolved V gene accounts for under half, and the others remain unexplained. For this sample there are 240,000 or so clones; roughly 93% appear just once. The ten largest clones take up around 0.6% of the sample. The sequencing here drew on peripheral blood, taken on day 0 of AZD1222 vaccination. The source of these receptors is an adult in good health.

The J gene is TRBJ2-2, the V gene TRBV15; D may be TRBD2 (5 bases). The CDR3 has 16 residues. The V and J ends lost 2 bases and 4 bases respectively, with 14 bases between them. Germline values: CDR1 LNHNV, CDR2 YYDKDF (reference sequence). CDR3 amino acids: CATSRFQVRGTGELFF. The CDR3 DNA reads as TGTGCCACCAGCAGATTTCAGGTTCGGGGCACCGGGGAGCTGTTTTTT.

The chain joins TRBV6-2 or TRBV6-3 to TRBJ1-3; 7 bases line up with TRBD1. The length of the CDR3 is 18 residues. V lost 5 bases, J lost 0 bases, and 13 bases stayed unmatched. From germline, CDR1 is MNHEY and CDR2 SVGEGT. Written as DNA, the CDR3 is TGTGCCAGCAGTGTACGCGCGACAGGGACTTTCTCTGGAAACACCATATATTTT. As protein: CASSVRATGTFSGNTIYF.

The V and J genes are TRBV10-3 and TRBJ1-2; D unclear. The germline gives CDR1 ENHRY, CDR2 SYGVKD. The CDR3 is made up of 14 amino acids. The V end was cut by 4 bases, the J end by 2 bases, with 11 bases between. CDR3 protein: CAISVPGENYGYTF. The CDR3, as DNA: TGTGCCATCAGTGTGCCAGGAGAGAACTATGGCTACACCTTC.

The V and J genes are TRBV7-2 and TRBJ2-2; D not certain. V gave up 5 bases and J gave up 4 bases, with 14 bases separating them. The CDR3 runs 15 residues. CDR1 is SGHTA, CDR2 FQGNSA, per germline. The CDR3 here is CASSLHGKPTGELFF. In DNA, the CDR3 is TGTGCCAGCAGCCTACATGGAAAACCCACCGGGGAGCTGTTTTTT. The whole variable domain, remainder taken from reference TRBV7-2 and TRBJ2-2, is GAGVSQSPSNKVTEKGKDVELRCDPISGHTALYWYRQSLGQGLEFLIYFQGNSAPDKSGLPSDRFSAERTGGSVSTLTIQRTQQEDSAVYLCASSLHGKPTGELFFGEGSRLTVL.

The chain uses TRBV4-3 and TRBJ1-6; TRBD1 matches at 7 bases. CDR3 length: 15 residues. CDR1 is LGHNA, CDR2 YSLEER, per germline. V gave up 0 bases and J gave up 8 bases; unmatched junction bases: 4. The CDR3 sequence is CASSQDPRGDSPLHF. Written as DNA, the CDR3 is TGCGCCAGCAGCCAAGATCCCAGGGGGGATTCACCCCTCCACTTT.

V and J are TRBV3-1 (or the pseudogene TRBV3-2) and TRBJ2-7; the D is unclear. V lost 4 bases to trimming and J lost 7 bases, with 14 bases between them. The CDR3 spans 13 residues. Germline assignment: CDR1 LGHDT and CDR2 YNNKEL (reference sequence). The CDR3 here is CASSLRTPGEQYF. The CDR3 DNA reads as TGTGCCAGCAGCCTTCGGACCCCTGGAGAGCAGTACTTC.

This chain links TRBV3-1 (or the pseudogene TRBV3-2) with TRBJ1-1; no clear D. Germline V lookup: CDR1 LGHDT, CDR2 YNNKEL (reference sequence). This CDR3 has 16 residues. Trimming removed 0 bases at V and 4 bases at J, with 15 bases between. The CDR3 spells CASSQDDAGPRTEAFF. CDR3 nucleotides: TGTGCCAGCAGCCAAGATGACGCGGGCCCGCGCACTGAAGCTTTCTTT.

This clone showed up just a few times. The chain links TRBV4-2 to TRBJ2-1; D perhaps matches TRBD1 (5 bases). V shed 2 bases and J shed 6 bases, with 8 bases lying between them. The germline CDR1 and CDR2 sequences are LGHNA and YNFKEQ. CDR3 length: 13 residues. CDR3 coding DNA: TGTGCCAGCAGCCAACAGGGTGGCAATGAGCAGTTCTTC. Encoded protein: CASSQQGGNEQFF.

The chain carries TRBV12-3 or TRBV12-4 and TRBJ1-2; D might be TRBD1 (6 bases). Deletions cut 4 bases from V and 4 bases from J, with 10 bases between. This CDR3 region has 13 residues. CDR3 nucleotide sequence: TGTGCCAGCAGTTCGGGACAAGGCTATGGCTACACCTTC. Encoded protein: CASSSGQGYGYTF.

This chain connects TRBV2 to TRBJ2-4; tentatively, D is TRBD1 (6 bases). CDR1 and CDR2 (germline): SNHLY, FYNNEI. V dropped 4 bases and J dropped 1 base, with 8 bases sitting between them. This CDR3 has 14 residues. As DNA, the CDR3 is TGTGCCAGCAGTGGCCAGGGGGCCAAAAACATTCAGTACTTC. Amino acids: CASSGQGAKNIQYF.

DNA for the CDR3: TGTGCCAGCAGGACGCCGGGGAGTAACTATGGCTACACCTTC. Protein product: CASRTPGSNYGYTF. V usage is TRBV28 and J usage is TRBJ1-2; D is ambiguous. V lost 6 bases and J lost 1, with 12 bases in between. Germline loops: CDR1 MDHEN, CDR2 SYDVKM. This CDR3 region has 14 residues.

V is TRBV18 and J is TRBJ1-1; the D is unclear. Deletions cut 3 bases from V and 0 bases from J, with 11 bases between. CDR1 and CDR2 from the germline V gene are KGHSH and LQKENI. The CDR3 has 15 amino acids. CDR3 nucleotide sequence: TGTGCCAGCTCACCCACACTGGGGATGAACACTGAAGCTTTCTTT. It codes for CASSPTLGMNTEAFF.

The chain uses TRBV7-9 and TRBJ1-6, with D uncertain. Trimming took off 2 bases at V and 9 bases at J, with 17 bases between the two ends. There are 16 residues in the CDR3. Germline V CDR1 and CDR2: SEHNR, FQNEAQ (reference sequence). CDR3 region: CASSLSGSDELSPLHF. Here the CDR3 DNA reads TGTGCCAGCAGCTTAAGTGGTAGCGACGAACTTTCACCCCTCCACTTT.

V gene TRBV9 combines with J gene TRBJ2-1; 9 nucleotides line up with TRBD2. This CDR3 has 16 residues. Trimming took 0 bases from V and 2 from J; bases not matched to a gene: 3. Looked up from germline, CDR1 is SGDLS and CDR2 is YYNGEE. The CDR3 region has the DNA TGTGCCAGCAGCGTAGATCAGCGGGGGGCCTACAATGAGCAGTTCTTC. Residues: CASSVDQRGAYNEQFF.

The DNA of the CDR3 is TGTGCCAGCAGTCAACCCGGGTCGTATGGCTACACCTTC. Its protein is CASSQPGSYGYTF. The V and J genes are TRBV7-8 and TRBJ1-2, with D unresolved. The germline CDR1 and CDR2 sequences are SGHVS and FQNEAQ. There are 13 residues in the CDR3. Between the trimmed V and J ends, which lost 6 bases and 5 bases, there was a span of 13 bases.

This chain connects TRBV2 to TRBJ1-1; 9 bases align to TRBD1. V trimming: 3 bases; J trimming: 9 bases; junction bases outside the gene matches: 5. This CDR3 has 13 residues. Germline assignment: CDR1 SNHLY and CDR2 FYNNEI. CDR3 coding DNA: TGTGCCAGCAGTGATCGGACAGGGGTTAAAGCTTTCTTT. It yields the protein CASSDRTGVKAFF.

The table lists this clone with a count of one. V and J are TRBV10-3 and TRBJ1-1, with a tentative D call TRBD1 (5 bases). Germline CDR1 reads ENHRY; CDR2 reads SYGVKD. V was trimmed by 10 bases and J by 1 base, leaving 13 bases between them. The CDR3 extends over 13 amino acids. The DNA of the CDR3 is TGTGCCACGGGGGACGGACAGAACACTGAAGCTTTCTTT. Protein sequence: CATGDGQNTEAFF.

This clone has a single count. This chain connects TRBV10-1 to TRBJ2-7, with no clear D. CDR1 and CDR2 (germline): WNHNN, SYGVQD (reference sequence). The V end was cut by 2 bases, the J end by 7 bases, with 6 bases between. The CDR3 length is 11 residues. CDR3 nucleotide sequence: TGCGCCAGCAGTGAGGGCAGGGAGCAGTACTTC. It translates to CASSEGREQYF.

The V and J genes are TRBV4-1 and TRBJ1-5; tentatively, D is TRBD1 (6 bases). Germline-derived CDR1 and CDR2 are MGHRA and YSYEKL. The CDR3 is 15 residues long. Trimming left V 1 base short and J 6 bases short, with 13 bases between. The CDR3 sequence is CASSQGWGGGQPQHF. CDR3 nucleotides: TGCGCCAGCAGCCAAGGGTGGGGGGGCGGTCAGCCCCAGCATTTT.

The chain recombines TRBV30 with TRBJ2-3, with a tentative D call TRBD2 (5 bases). The CDR3 is made up of 13 amino acids. CDR1 and CDR2 from the germline V gene are GTSNPN and SVGIG (reference sequence). The V end lost 3 bases, the J end lost 1 base, and 8 bases lay between the germline ends. The CDR3 reads CAWSVGGTDTQYF. As DNA, the CDR3 is TGTGCCTGGAGCGTGGGAGGCACAGATACGCAGTATTTT.

This rearrangement joins TRBV6-5 to TRBJ2-7; TRBD2 agrees at 12 bases. Germline V lookup: CDR1 MNHEY, CDR2 SVGAGI. This CDR3 has 14 residues. Losses at the gene ends were 5 bases for V and 2 bases for J; bases not matched to a gene: 1. The CDR3 is CASSRTSGAYEQYF. The DNA of the CDR3 is TGTGCCAGCAGTCGGACTAGCGGGGCCTACGAGCAGTACTTC.

This chain uses TRBV30 with TRBJ2-3; D assignment may be TRBD1 or TRBD2 (5 bases each). Germline values: CDR1 GTSNPN, CDR2 SVGIG (reference sequence). This CDR3 has 15 residues. V lost 2 bases to trimming and J lost 6 bases, with 18 bases between them. CDR3 loop: CAWSTPVGTGDTQYF. Here the CDR3 DNA reads TGTGCCTGGAGTACTCCGGTCGGGACGGGGGATACGCAGTATTTT.

The V gene is TRBV5-1, the J gene TRBJ1-2; TRBD1 might be the D (6 bases). Germline assignment: CDR1 SGHRS and CDR2 YFSETQ. CDR3 length: 16 amino acids. The V end lost 1 base, the J end lost 3 bases, and 16 bases lay between the germline ends. The CDR3 DNA is TGCGCCAGCAGCTTGTTGCCCGGGACATGGGACTATGGCTACACCTTC. Its translation: CASSLLPGTWDYGYTF.

The J gene is TRBJ2-2, the V gene TRBV4-2; 15 bases match TRBD2. CDR1 is LGHNA and CDR2 is YNFKEQ in the germline V gene. Unmatched junction bases numbered 8, after V lost 2 bases and J lost 4 bases. The CDR3 covers 19 residues. CDR3 nucleotides: TGTGCCAGCAGCCAACCGGGACTAGCGGGAGGCCGGGTCACCGGGGAGCTGTTTTTT. Its protein is CASSQPGLAGGRVTGELFF.

This clone was seen only once. A read error may produce the germline difference seen at one junction end. The genes are TRBV2 and TRBJ1-2, with 7 positions matching TRBD1. CDR1 and CDR2 from the germline V gene are SNHLY and FYNNEI. The CDR3 sequence is 11 residues long. The CDR3 loop is CASSEGGTAIF. CDR3 nucleotide sequence: TGTGCCAGCAGTGAAGGTGGGACAGCTATCTTC.

The chain combines TRBV28 with TRBJ1-6, with D possibly matching TRBD1 (6 bases). Looked up from germline, CDR1 is MDHEN and CDR2 is SYDVKM. Trimming removed 8 bases from V and 7 bases from J, with 12 bases in between. The CDR3 runs 13 residues. As DNA, the CDR3 is TGTGCCAGCCGGGGGCCCGGGAATTCACCCCTCCACTTT. This encodes CASRGPGNSPLHF.

This chain links TRBV7-3 with TRBJ2-1, with D perhaps matching TRBD1 or TRBD2 (5 bases each). Germline V gene data show CDR1 as SGHTA and CDR2 as FQGTGA. With 5 bases removed from V and 1 base from J, the gap between germline ends came to 12 bases. The CDR3 has 15 residues. DNA for the CDR3: TGTGCCAGCAGCCCGGGGCGTTTTTCCTACAATGAGCAGTTCTTC. The encoded protein is CASSPGRFSYNEQFF.